This T cell receptor beta chain originates from a study of T cells after yellow fever vaccination. Study at large: SMART-Seq v4 Ultra Low Input prepared libraries from low-cell fractions.

Germline CDR1 is LNHDA and CDR2 is SQIVND (reference sequence). The CDR3 spans 15 residues. The germline V and J ends were trimmed by 6 bases and 5 bases, with 19 bases remaining between them. Points from the study as a whole: Most clones from primary vaccination were detected again post-booster (around 95% CD4, about 85% CD8).

The authors made TCR cDNA by 5'RACE template switching, adding a universal primer site and UMIs. TCRdb ran MiXCR on the 5' RACE reads and lists one entry per CDR3 protein. The sample lists 150,000 to 200,000 distinct CDR3 sequences; roughly 8.8% were seen once. This clonotype was observed a few times. The target antigen is unknown. The rearrangement links TRBV19 to TRBJ1-1; D call uncertain. Material: CD8+ T cells sorted from PBMCs, obtained 45 days after the yellow fever booster vaccination. The sequence was collected from a man in his late teens or twenties who received the YFV17D yellow fever vaccine. The CDR3 DNA follows: TGTGCCAGTAGGGACGGGGTTCGATGGGAGACTGAAGCTTTCTTT. Amino acid sequence: CASRDGVRWETEAFF.